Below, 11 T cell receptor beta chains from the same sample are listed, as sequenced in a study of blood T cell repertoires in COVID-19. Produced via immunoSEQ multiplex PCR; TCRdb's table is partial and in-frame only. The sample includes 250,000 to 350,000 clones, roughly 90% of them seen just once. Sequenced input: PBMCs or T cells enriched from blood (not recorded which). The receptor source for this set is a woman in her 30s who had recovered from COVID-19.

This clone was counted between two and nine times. The CDR3 is CASSVEGNSPLHF. The CDR3 nucleotides are TGTGCCAGCAGCGTAGAGGGGAATTCACCCCTCCACTTT. V is TRBV9 and J is TRBJ1-6, with TRBD1 as a possible D gene (5 bases). V was trimmed by 0 bases and J by 7 bases, leaving 5 bases between them. Germline V gives CDR1 SGDLS, CDR2 YYNGEE. The CDR3 is made up of 13 amino acids. Based on the CDR3 plus reference TRBV9 and TRBJ1-6, the full variable domain is DSGVTQTPKHLITATGQRVTLRCSPRSGDLSVYWYQQSLDQGLQFLIQYYNGEERAKGNILERFSAQQFPDLHSELNLSSLELGDSALYFCASSVEGNSPLHFGNGTRLTVT.

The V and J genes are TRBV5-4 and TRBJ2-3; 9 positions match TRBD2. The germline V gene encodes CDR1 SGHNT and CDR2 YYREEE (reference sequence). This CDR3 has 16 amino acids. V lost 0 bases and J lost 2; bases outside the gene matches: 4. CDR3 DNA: TGTGCCAGCAGCTTGGGGGTAGCGGGAGTCACAGATACGCAGTATTTT. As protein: CASSLGVAGVTDTQYF.

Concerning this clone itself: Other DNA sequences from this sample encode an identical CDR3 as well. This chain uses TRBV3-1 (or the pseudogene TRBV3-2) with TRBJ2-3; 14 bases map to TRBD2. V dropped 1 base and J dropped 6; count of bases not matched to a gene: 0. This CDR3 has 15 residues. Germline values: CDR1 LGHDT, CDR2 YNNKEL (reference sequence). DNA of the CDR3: TGTGCCAGCAGCCAAGGACTAGCGGGAGGGGATACGCAGTATTTT. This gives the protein CASSQGLAGGDTQYF.

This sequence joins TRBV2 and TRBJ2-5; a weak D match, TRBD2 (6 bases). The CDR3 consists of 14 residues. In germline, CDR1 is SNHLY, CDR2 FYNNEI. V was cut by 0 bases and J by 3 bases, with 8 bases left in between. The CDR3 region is CASSEATRKETQYF. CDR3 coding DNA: TGTGCCAGCAGTGAAGCGACTAGGAAAGAGACCCAGTACTTC.

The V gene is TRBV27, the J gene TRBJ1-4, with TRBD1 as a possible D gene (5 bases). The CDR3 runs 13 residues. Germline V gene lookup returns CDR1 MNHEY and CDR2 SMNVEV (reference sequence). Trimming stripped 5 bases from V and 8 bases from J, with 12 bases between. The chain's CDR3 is CASSIRGREKLFF. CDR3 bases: TGTGCCAGCAGTATTCGGGGGAGGGAAAAACTGTTTTTT. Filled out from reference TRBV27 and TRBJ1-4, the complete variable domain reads EAQVTQNPRYLITVTGKKLTVTCSQNMNHEYMSWYRQDPGLGLRQIYYSMNVEVTDKGDVPEGYKVSRKEKRNFPLILESPSPNQTSLYFCASSIRGREKLFFGSGTQLSVL.

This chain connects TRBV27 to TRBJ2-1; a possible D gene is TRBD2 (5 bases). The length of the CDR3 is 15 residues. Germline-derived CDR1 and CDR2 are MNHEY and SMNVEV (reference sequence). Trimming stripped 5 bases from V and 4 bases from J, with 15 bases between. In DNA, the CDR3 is TGTGCCAGCAGTGATAACGGGGAGTTATACAATGAGCAGTTCTTC. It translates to CASSDNGELYNEQFF.

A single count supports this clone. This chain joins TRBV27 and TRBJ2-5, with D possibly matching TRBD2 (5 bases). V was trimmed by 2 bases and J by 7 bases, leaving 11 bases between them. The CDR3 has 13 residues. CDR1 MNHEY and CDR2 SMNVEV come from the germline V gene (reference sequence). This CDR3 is CASSLGIAGTQYF. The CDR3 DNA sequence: TGTGCCAGCAGTTTAGGGATTGCGGGGACCCAGTACTTC.

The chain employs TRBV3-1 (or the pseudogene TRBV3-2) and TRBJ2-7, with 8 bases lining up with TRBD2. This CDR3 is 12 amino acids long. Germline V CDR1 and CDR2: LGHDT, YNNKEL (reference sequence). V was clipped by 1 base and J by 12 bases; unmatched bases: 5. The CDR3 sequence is CASSQGLAGMYF. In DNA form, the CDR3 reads TGTGCCAGCAGCCAAGGCTTAGCGGGGATGTACTTC.

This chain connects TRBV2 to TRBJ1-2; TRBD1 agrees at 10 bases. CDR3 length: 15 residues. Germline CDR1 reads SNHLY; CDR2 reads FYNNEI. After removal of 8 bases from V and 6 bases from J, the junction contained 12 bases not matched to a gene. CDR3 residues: CASSSDRGLGDGYTF. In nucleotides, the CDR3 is TGTGCCAGCTCGTCCGACAGGGGGCTTGGGGATGGCTACACCTTC.

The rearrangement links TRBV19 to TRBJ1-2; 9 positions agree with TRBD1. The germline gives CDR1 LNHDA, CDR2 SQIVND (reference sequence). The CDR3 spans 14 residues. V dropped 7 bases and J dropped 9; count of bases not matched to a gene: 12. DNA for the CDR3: TGTGCCAGTACCCCGGGACAGGGCTCGATGCGCTACACCTTC. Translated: CASTPGQGSMRYTF.

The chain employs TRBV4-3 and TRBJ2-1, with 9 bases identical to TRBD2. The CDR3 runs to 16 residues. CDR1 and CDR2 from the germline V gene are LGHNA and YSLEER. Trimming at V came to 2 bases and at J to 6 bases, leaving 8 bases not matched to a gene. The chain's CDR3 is CASSQSAGGGSNEQFF. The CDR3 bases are TGCGCCAGCAGCCAATCAGCGGGGGGCGGGTCCAATGAGCAGTTCTTC.